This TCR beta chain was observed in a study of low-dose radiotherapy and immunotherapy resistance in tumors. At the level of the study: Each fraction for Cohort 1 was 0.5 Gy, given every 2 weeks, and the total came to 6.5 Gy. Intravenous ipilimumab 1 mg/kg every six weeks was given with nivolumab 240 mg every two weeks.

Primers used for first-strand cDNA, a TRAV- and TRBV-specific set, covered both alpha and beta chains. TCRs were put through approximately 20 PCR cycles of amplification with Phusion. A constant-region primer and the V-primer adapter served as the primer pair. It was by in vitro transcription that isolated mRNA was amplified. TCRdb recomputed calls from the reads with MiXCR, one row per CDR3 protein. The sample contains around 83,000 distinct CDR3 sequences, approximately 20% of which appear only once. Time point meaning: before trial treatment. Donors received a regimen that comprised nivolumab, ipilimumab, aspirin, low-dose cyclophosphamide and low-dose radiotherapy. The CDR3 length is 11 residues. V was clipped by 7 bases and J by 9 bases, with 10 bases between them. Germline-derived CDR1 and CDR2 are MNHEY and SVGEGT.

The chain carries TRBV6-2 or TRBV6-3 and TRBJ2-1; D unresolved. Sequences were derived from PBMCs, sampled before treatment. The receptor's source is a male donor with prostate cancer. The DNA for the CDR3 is TGTGCCAGCACGCAGAACGGTGAGCAGTTCTTC. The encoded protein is CASTQNGEQFF.